Following are 17 T cell receptor beta chains from one sample sequenced in a study of memory CD4+ T cells and cytomegalovirus serostatus. Single viable CD3+CD4+CD8-CD45RO+ cells were sorted as the memory CD4+ T cells. The assay was immunoSEQ multiplex PCR, and TCRdb's table has in-frame clones only and misses some. The sample contains fewer than 40,000 clones, 75% to 80% of which appear only once. Sequenced input: memory CD4+ T cells from blood. The receptors derive from an adult in good health and CMV-seronegative.

The rearrangement joins TRBV5-3 to TRBJ1-1, with D perhaps matching TRBD1 (6 bases). TRBV5-3 is sorted into the ORF group, with uncertain function. Deletions cut 4 bases from V and 1 base from J, with 11 bases between. The length of the CDR3 is 14 residues. This chain's CDR3 is CARSAKDRNTEAFF. Written as DNA, the CDR3 is TGTGCCAGAAGCGCCAAGGACAGGAACACTGAAGCTTTCTTT.

V usage is TRBV6-6 and J usage is TRBJ1-2; D gene uncertain. Trimming took 6 bases from V and 3 from J, leaving 14 bases between them. Looked up from germline, CDR1 is MNHNY and CDR2 is SVGAGI (reference sequence). This CDR3 has 14 residues. The CDR3 bases are TGTGCCAGCAGCCAAGGACGGGGTGACTATGGCTACACCTTC. As protein: CASSQGRGDYGYTF.

This chain connects TRBV10-2 to TRBJ1-6; D may be TRBD1 (5 bases). This CDR3 has 13 residues. Trimming shortened V by 7 bases and J by 7 bases, and 11 bases separated the two germline ends. Germline loops: CDR1 WSHSY, CDR2 SAAADI. DNA for the CDR3: TGCGCCAGCACTCAGGGCGGCAATTCACCCCTCCACTTT. Protein sequence: CASTQGGNSPLHF.

The chain employs TRBV2 and TRBJ2-5; 12 nucleotides line up with TRBD2. J was trimmed by 4 bases and V by 8 bases; bases with no gene match: 8. Per the germline V gene, CDR1 is SNHLY and CDR2 is FYNNEI. The CDR3 length is 15 residues. The CDR3 sequence is CASFPLAGGIETQYF. CDR3 sequence (DNA): TGTGCCAGCTTCCCCCTAGCGGGGGGGATAGAGACCCAGTACTTC.

The chain is built from TRBV19 and TRBJ1-2, with 9 positions matching TRBD1. In germline, CDR1 is LNHDA, CDR2 SQIVND (reference sequence). CDR3 length: 14 residues. Germline trimming cut 6 bases from V and 4 bases from J; bases unmatched to any gene: 6. The CDR3 loop reads CASSPDRGTYGYTF. In DNA, the CDR3 is TGTGCCAGTAGCCCGGACAGGGGCACCTATGGCTACACCTTC.

The chain employs TRBV6-5 and TRBJ2-7; 9 nucleotides line up with TRBD1. This CDR3 comprises 12 residues. Trimming cost V 5 bases and J 12 bases; bases outside gene matches: 8. Germline V gene sequence: CDR1 MNHEY, CDR2 SVGAGI. The CDR3 region has the DNA TGTGCCAGCAGTCCGGACAGGGGAGAAAGGTACTTC. It yields the protein CASSPDRGERYF.

This clone came up a few times. The V gene is TRBV6-1, the J gene TRBJ1-2; the match to TRBD1 covers 7 bases. Germline values: CDR1 MNHNS, CDR2 SASEGT. The CDR3 is 17 residues long. V shed 1 base and J 3 bases; nucleotides not matched to a gene: 11. CDR3 sequence: CASSEGAGGFFDYGYTF. In DNA form, the CDR3 reads TGTGCCAGCAGTGAAGGGGCAGGGGGTTTTTTCGACTATGGCTACACCTTC.

As concerns this clone: The germline gene is not matched at one end of the junction; a read error may be the cause. Other DNA sequences in the same sample also yield this CDR3. This CDR3 is CASSLDGNTIYF. Written as DNA, the CDR3 is TGCGCCAGCAGCTTGGATGGAAACACCATATACTTT. V is TRBV5-1 and J is TRBJ1-3; the D is unclear. This CDR3 is 12 amino acids long. Germline assignment: CDR1 SGHRS and CDR2 YFSETQ.

The CDR3 DNA sequence: TGTGCCAGCAGCTTGGACCCCAAGAACACTGAAGCTTTCTTT. Translation: CASSLDPKNTEAFF. V is TRBV5-4 and J is TRBJ1-1; D gene ambiguous. Germline loops: CDR1 SGHNT, CDR2 YYREEE (reference sequence). Trimming took off 0 bases at V and 1 base at J, with 7 bases between the two ends. The CDR3 contains 14 residues.

This sequence joins TRBV5-4 and TRBJ2-4; 8 bases map to TRBD1. This CDR3 is 15 amino acids long. J gave up 6 bases and V 4 bases, and 9 bases lay outside the gene matches. The V gene's germline CDR1 is SGHNT and CDR2 YYREEE (reference sequence). In nucleotides, the CDR3 is TGTGCCAGCAGCCTTAACCAGGGGGCAAGAAACATTCAGTACTTC. Protein sequence: CASSLNQGARNIQYF.

CDR3 in DNA: TGTGCCAGCGGACCTCAGGGAGGATTACAGCCCCAGCATTTT. This encodes CASGPQGGLQPQHF. The chain uses TRBV6-5 and TRBJ1-5; D possibly corresponds to TRBD1 (5 bases). The V and J ends lost 8 bases and 7 bases respectively, with 18 bases between them. CDR3 length: 14 residues. Germline V gene data show CDR1 as MNHEY and CDR2 as SVGAGI.

The CDR3 DNA sequence: TGTGCCAGCTCACCGGTTTTAACAGATACGCAGTATTTT. This sequence encodes CASSPVLTDTQYF. The V call is TRBV18, the J call TRBJ2-3; D not resolved. This CDR3 is built from 13 residues. Trimming removed 3 bases from V and 3 bases from J, with 7 bases in between. CDR1 and CDR2 (germline): KGHSH, LQKENI.

This clone was seen a handful of times. The CDR3 sequence: CASSSWGGAAFF. The CDR3 nucleotides read TGTGCCAGCAGCTCGTGGGGAGGGGCAGCTTTCTTT. The chain uses TRBV7-8 and TRBJ1-1; possible D gene TRBD1, 5 bases. This CDR3 comprises 12 residues. Germline CDR1 reads SGHVS; CDR2 reads FQNEAQ. V lost 4 bases and J 10 bases, leaving 13 bases between the germline ends.

The rearrangement uses TRBV4-2 and TRBJ2-3; 10 bases align to TRBD1. Germline V gives CDR1 LGHNA, CDR2 YNFKEQ. The CDR3 is 18 amino acids. The junction had 10 bases not matched to a gene; V was cut back by 0 bases and J by 4 bases. In DNA form, the CDR3 reads TGTGCCAGCAGCCAAGATGGAGGCGGGACAGGGGTATCAGATACGCAGTATTTT. Protein sequence: CASSQDGGGTGVSDTQYF.

The V gene is TRBV29-1, the J gene TRBJ1-1, with D uncertain. Germline V gene data show CDR1 as SQVTM and CDR2 as ANQGSEA. The CDR3 loop spans 9 amino acids. CDR3 protein: CRGCTEAFF. As DNA, the CDR3 is TGCAGAGGGTGTACTGAAGCTTTCTTT. Full variable domain (rest looked up from reference TRBV29-1 and TRBJ1-1): SAVISQKPSRDICQRGTSLTIQCQVDSQVTMMFWYRQQPGQSLTLIATANQGSEATYESGFVIDKFPISRPNLTFSTLTVSNMSPEDSSIYLCRGCTEAFFGQGTRLTVV.

As regards this clone: Other DNA sequences within the sample encode an identical CDR3. This chain uses TRBV15 with TRBJ1-1; weak D call: TRBD1 (5 bases). V was clipped by 0 bases and J by 5 bases, with 7 bases between them. The CDR3 is 13 amino acids. From germline, CDR1 is LNHNV and CDR2 YYDKDF (reference sequence). The CDR3 loop reads CATSREGGTEAFF. The CDR3 nucleotides read TGTGCCACCAGCAGAGAGGGGGGGACTGAAGCTTTCTTT.

The table lists this clone with a count of one. CDR3 residues: CASSLTGTAPNYGYTF. CDR3 nucleotide sequence: TGTGCCAGCAGCCTTACCGGGACGGCACCTAACTATGGCTACACCTTC. This sequence joins TRBV9 and TRBJ1-2; D perhaps matches TRBD1 (5 bases). Between the trimmed V and J ends, which lost 4 bases and 0 bases, there was a span of 16 bases. The CDR3 spans 16 residues. Germline assignment: CDR1 SGDLS and CDR2 YYNGEE.